The 28 T cell receptor beta chains presented below share a single source sample, sequenced in a study of blood T cell repertoires in COVID-19. Sequencing used immunoSEQ multiplex PCR; TCRdb keeps in-frame clones, though not all of them. The profile covers about 300,000 clones, with roughly 86% appearing a single time and about 1.7% taken by the ten largest. The sample taken for sequencing was peripheral blood. These receptors were taken from a woman aged 45 to 65 with acute or convalescent COVID-19.

The CDR3 reads CASRATKGLAGYTGELFF. The CDR3 bases are TGTGCCAGTAGGGCGACTAAGGGACTAGCGGGGTACACCGGGGAGCTGTTTTTT. The chain carries TRBV19 and TRBJ2-2, with 13 bases that match TRBD2. Per the germline V gene, CDR1 is LNHDA and CDR2 is SQIVND (reference sequence). The CDR3 totals 18 residues. V dropped 6 bases and J dropped 3; count of bases not matched to a gene: 10.

The V call is TRBV19, the J call TRBJ1-2, with 7 positions matching TRBD1. Germline V gene lookup returns CDR1 LNHDA and CDR2 SQIVND (reference sequence). The CDR3 covers 13 residues. V shed 5 bases and J 5 bases; nucleotides not matched to a gene: 5. The CDR3 loop reads CASSQGQRYGYTF. The CDR3 region has the DNA TGTGCCAGTAGTCAGGGACAGCGTTATGGCTACACCTTC.

The V gene is TRBV21-1, the J gene TRBJ2-5; the table calls TRBD1, which could not be checked here. TRBV21-1 is a pseudogene segment. The CDR3 has 14 residues. CDR3 bases: TGTGCCAGCAGCAACCGACAGGGCGGGGAGACCCAGTACTTC. It translates to CASSNRQGGETQYF.

The chain employs TRBV9 and TRBJ2-3; 9 bases fit TRBD2. The CDR3 consists of 17 residues. V lost 0 bases and J lost 2; bases outside the gene matches: 7. The germline CDR1 and CDR2 sequences are SGDLS and YYNGEE. The CDR3 DNA is TGTGCCAGCAGCGTAGACGGCGGGAGGGTAAACACAGATACGCAGTATTTT. Its translation: CASSVDGGRVNTDTQYF.

This chain uses TRBV27 with TRBJ2-1, with TRBD1 matching 8 bases. V shed 5 bases, J shed 0 bases, and the junction held 3 bases outside the gene matches. In germline, CDR1 is MNHEY, CDR2 SMNVEV (reference sequence). This CDR3 region has 15 residues. The CDR3 reads CASSTGGSSYNEQFF. The CDR3 nucleotides read TGTGCCAGCAGTACAGGGGGTAGCTCCTACAATGAGCAGTTCTTC.

This clone was seen a few times. This chain links TRBV27 with TRBJ1-4; no definite D call. Deletions cut 2 bases from V and 5 bases from J, with 6 bases between. The CDR3 has 13 amino acids. Per the germline V gene, CDR1 is MNHEY and CDR2 is SMNVEV (reference sequence). The CDR3 spells CASSLPYNEKLFF. DNA of the CDR3: TGTGCCAGCAGTTTACCCTACAATGAAAAACTGTTTTTT.

V is TRBV3-1 (or the pseudogene TRBV3-2) and J is TRBJ1-5; D not resolved. The V and J ends lost 1 base and 1 base respectively, with 8 bases between them. This CDR3 contains 15 residues. Germline CDR1 reads LGHDT; CDR2 reads YNNKEL (reference sequence). The CDR3, as DNA: TGTGCCAGCAGCCAAGGTGTCTTAAGCAATCAGCCCCAGCATTTT. Its protein product is CASSQGVLSNQPQHF.

The V call is TRBV29-1, the J call TRBJ2-1; 7 nucleotides match TRBD1. V gave up 8 bases and J gave up 0 bases; unmatched junction bases: 4. From germline, CDR1 is SQVTM and CDR2 ANQGSEA. The CDR3 length is 13 residues. The CDR3 bases are TGCAGCCTCAGGGGGAGCTCCTACAATGAGCAGTTCTTC. It codes for CSLRGSSYNEQFF.

This clone was observed a few times. The chain uses TRBV10-1 and TRBJ2-1; D gene ambiguous. The length of the CDR3 is 15 residues. The V gene lost 1 base and the J gene lost 2 bases, with 9 bases spanning the gap. The germline CDR1 and CDR2 sequences are WNHNN and SYGVQD (reference sequence). The CDR3 DNA reads as TGCGCCAGCAGTGAGTTGCCTAGTGCCTACAATGAGCAGTTCTTC. As protein: CASSELPSAYNEQFF.

This clone was recorded once. The V gene is TRBV6-5, the J gene TRBJ1-6, with D possibly being TRBD1 (6 bases). The CDR3 has 13 amino acids. Germline values: CDR1 MNHEY, CDR2 SVGAGI. V shed 6 bases and J shed 13 bases, with 16 bases lying between them. DNA for the CDR3: TGTGCCAGCAGCCCGTACAGGGAGTTGCCCCTCCACTTT. Encoded protein: CASSPYRELPLHF.

The genes are TRBV29-1 and TRBJ1-6; 7 nucleotides align to TRBD1. Germline assignment: CDR1 SQVTM and CDR2 ANQGSEA. J lost 6 bases, V lost 7 bases, and 18 bases had no gene match. The CDR3 is made up of 17 amino acids. The CDR3 DNA reads TGCAGCGCCTCCACCACAGGGGATGGGTTAGGTAATTCACCCCTCCACTTT. It translates to CSASTTGDGLGNSPLHF.

This chain connects TRBV15 to TRBJ1-6, with D maybe TRBD1 (5 bases). The germline V gene encodes CDR1 LNHNV and CDR2 YYDKDF (reference sequence). Trimming took 0 bases from V and 7 from J, leaving 13 bases between them. This CDR3 comprises 16 residues. The CDR3 loop reads CATSRDLWDSNSPLHF. The CDR3 nucleotides read TGTGCCACCAGCAGAGATTTGTGGGACTCCAATTCACCCCTCCACTTT.

This rearrangement joins TRBV28 to TRBJ2-3, with D tentatively TRBD2 (5 bases). Germline values: CDR1 MDHEN, CDR2 SYDVKM. The V end lost 8 bases, the J end lost 6 bases, and 12 bases lay between the germline ends. The CDR3 has 12 residues. CDR3 nucleotides: TGTGCCAGCGGGATCAAGCGGGATACGCAGTATTTT. Protein: CASGIKRDTQYF.

The chain is built from TRBV7-3 and TRBJ2-1, with 7 bases identical to TRBD2. CDR1 and CDR2 (germline): SGHTA, FQGTGA. After removal of 6 bases from V and 3 bases from J, the junction contained 8 bases not matched to a gene. This CDR3 contains 15 residues. The CDR3 protein is CASSSGLVFYNEQFF. CDR3 in DNA: TGTGCCAGCAGTTCAGGACTAGTGTTCTACAATGAGCAGTTCTTC.

This chain uses TRBV27 with TRBJ2-7, with D perhaps TRBD1 (5 bases). Trimming took 4 bases from V and 9 from J, leaving 16 bases between them. The germline V gene encodes CDR1 MNHEY and CDR2 SMNVEV (reference sequence). CDR3 length: 13 residues. The CDR3 spells CASSSMRNGAQYF. CDR3 DNA sequence: TGTGCCAGCAGTTCAATGAGGAATGGGGCGCAGTACTTC.

This chain links TRBV2 with TRBJ2-7; 9 bases agree with TRBD1. V trimming: 6 bases; J trimming: 5 bases; junction bases outside the gene matches: 11. From germline, CDR1 is SNHLY and CDR2 FYNNEI. This CDR3 spans 15 amino acids. CDR3 sequence reads: CASSVTAGTGNEQYF. The CDR3 DNA follows: TGTGCCAGCAGCGTTACTGCCGGGACAGGGAACGAGCAGTACTTC.

The rearrangement joins TRBV28 to TRBJ1-4; 8 bases match TRBD1. V lost 2 bases and J lost 1; bases outside the gene matches: 6. Per the germline V gene, CDR1 is MDHEN and CDR2 is SYDVKM. The CDR3 is 17 residues long. The CDR3 spells CASSLRVRGRTNEKLFF. In DNA, the CDR3 is TGTGCCAGCAGTTTAAGGGTCAGGGGGCGAACTAATGAAAAACTGTTTTTT. The full variable domain, rest sourced from reference TRBV28 and TRBJ1-4, is DVKVTQSSRYLVKRTGEKVFLECVQDMDHENMFWYRQDPGLGLRLIYFSYDVKMKEKGDIPEGYSVSREKKERFSLILESASTNQTSMYLCASSLRVRGRTNEKLFFGSGTQLSVL.

The chain employs TRBV6-5 and TRBJ2-1; 10 nucleotides line up with TRBD1. J was trimmed by 5 bases and V by 6 bases; bases with no gene match: 7. Germline CDR1 reads MNHEY; CDR2 reads SVGAGI. The CDR3 runs 15 residues. CDR3 region: CASRRQGAGNNEQFF. CDR3 DNA: TGTGCCAGCAGGAGACAGGGGGCTGGGAACAATGAGCAGTTCTTC.

CDR3 bases: TGTGCCAGCAGCTCAAGAACTAGCGGGAGGGCTGGTGAGCAGTTCTTC. Translating gives CASSSRTSGRAGEQFF. V gene TRBV11-3 combines with J gene TRBJ2-1, with 13 bases aligning to TRBD2. Germline CDR1 and CDR2: SGHNT and YENEEA. The CDR3 extends over 16 amino acids. V was pared by 4 bases and J by 9 bases, with 9 bases of the junction left unmatched.

The chain couples TRBV30 to TRBJ2-7, with 8 bases aligning to TRBD1. Germline lookup yields CDR1 GTSNPN and CDR2 SVGIG (reference sequence). The CDR3 is 15 amino acids. J was trimmed by 7 bases and V by 0 bases; bases with no gene match: 11. The CDR3 region is CAWSVGLQGAGEQYF. CDR3 in DNA: TGTGCCTGGAGTGTGGGGTTGCAGGGGGCGGGTGAGCAGTACTTC.

The V and J genes are TRBV30 and TRBJ1-3, with D perhaps matching TRBD1 (6 bases). V was shortened by 2 bases and J by 0 bases, with 14 bases between the two germline ends. The CDR3 loop spans 16 amino acids. The germline gives CDR1 GTSNPN, CDR2 SVGIG (reference sequence). CDR3 DNA: TGTGCCTGGAGTTACGACAGGCCGAGCTCTGGAAACACCATATATTTT. As protein: CAWSYDRPSSGNTIYF.

This clone was seen just once. This chain connects TRBV27 to TRBJ2-1, with D possibly being TRBD2 (6 bases). The germline V and J ends were trimmed by 4 bases and 7 bases, with 32 bases remaining between them. This CDR3 contains 20 residues. Germline lookup yields CDR1 MNHEY and CDR2 SMNVEV (reference sequence). The CDR3 region is CASSSPGSPGEEGQLNEQFF. The DNA of the CDR3 is TGTGCCAGCAGTTCGCCCGGGAGTCCGGGAGAAGAAGGCCAGTTAAATGAGCAGTTCTTC.

The rearrangement links TRBV5-1 to TRBJ1-2; the match to TRBD1 covers 8 bases. Germline loops: CDR1 SGHRS, CDR2 YFSETQ. V lost 5 bases to trimming and J lost 4 bases; unmatched junction nucleotides: 7. The length of the CDR3 is 14 residues. CDR3 residues: CASRPNTGGYGYTF. CDR3 DNA: TGCGCCAGCAGACCTAACACAGGGGGCTATGGCTACACCTTC. Complete variable domain (other parts from reference TRBV5-1 and TRBJ1-2): KAGVTQTPRYLIKTRGQQVTLSCSPISGHRSVSWYQQTPGQGLQFLFEYFSETQRNKGNFPGRFSGRQFSNSRSEMNVSTLELGDSALYLCASRPNTGGYGYTFGSGTRLTVV.

The rearrangement uses TRBV5-8 and TRBJ1-5, with unresolved D. CDR3 length: 15 amino acids. V shed 0 bases and J shed 0 bases, with 7 bases lying between them. Per germline, CDR1 SGHTS and CDR2 YDEGEE. This chain's CDR3 is CASSLGAVSNQPQHF. The CDR3 DNA follows: TGTGCCAGCAGCTTGGGGGCAGTTAGCAATCAGCCCCAGCATTTT.

This chain connects TRBV30 to TRBJ1-3; D is unresolved. CDR1 is GTSNPN and CDR2 is SVGIG in the germline V gene (reference sequence). The CDR3 runs 13 residues. Trimming took 2 bases from V and 8 from J, leaving 13 bases between them. CDR3 residues: CAWSSGPADTIYF. The CDR3 bases are TGTGCCTGGAGTAGCGGGCCGGCGGACACCATATATTTT.

V gene TRBV19 combines with J gene TRBJ2-5, with TRBD1 identical over 10 bases. Unmatched junction bases numbered 22, after V lost 9 bases and J lost 3 bases. The germline V gene has CDR1 LNHDA and CDR2 SQIVND (reference sequence). The CDR3 totals 19 residues. CDR3 sequence reads: CASRLGTGVTEKAKETQYF. The CDR3 DNA is TGTGCCAGCCGATTGGGGACAGGGGTCACGGAGAAGGCTAAAGAGACCCAGTACTTC.

Only one count was recorded for this clone. The CDR3 here is CASSQNSGIETDTQYF. Written as DNA, the CDR3 is TGCGCCAGCAGCCAGAATAGCGGGATAGAGACAGATACGCAGTATTTT. This rearrangement joins TRBV4-3 to TRBJ2-3; 8 nucleotides match TRBD2. Germline V gene sequence: CDR1 LGHNA, CDR2 YSLEER. Trimming cost V 3 bases and J 3 bases; bases outside gene matches: 8. The CDR3 length is 16 residues.

CDR3 sequence reads: CASSSLGTGNRGGYTF. For the CDR3, the DNA is TGTGCCAGCAGCTCACTAGGGACAGGGAATCGGGGTGGCTACACCTTC. This chain joins TRBV11-2 and TRBJ1-2; 9 bases fit TRBD1. The CDR3 consists of 16 residues. The germline gives CDR1 SGHAT, CDR2 FQNNGV. The V gene end was trimmed by 4 bases and the J gene end by 7 bases; junction bases not matched to a gene: 13.